This TCR beta chain appears in the sequencing data of a study of technical replicates of blood from a handful of donors. Here immunoSEQ multiplex PCR was the method, and the copy in TCRdb shows in-frame clones only, minus some. This table has more than 65,000 clones, about 92% appearing once. Sequenced input: T cells isolated from PBMCs. The origin of this receptor is a human donor in good health.

The CDR3 protein is CASSGLADPARELFF. The CDR3 nucleotides are TGTGCCAGCAGCGGATTAGCGGACCCCGCCCGGGAGCTGTTTTTT. The V and J genes are TRBV9 and TRBJ2-2, with a tentative D call TRBD2 (6 bases). The V gene lost 3 bases and the J gene lost 9 bases, with 18 bases spanning the gap. Germline lookup yields CDR1 SGDLS and CDR2 YYNGEE. This CDR3 region has 15 residues.